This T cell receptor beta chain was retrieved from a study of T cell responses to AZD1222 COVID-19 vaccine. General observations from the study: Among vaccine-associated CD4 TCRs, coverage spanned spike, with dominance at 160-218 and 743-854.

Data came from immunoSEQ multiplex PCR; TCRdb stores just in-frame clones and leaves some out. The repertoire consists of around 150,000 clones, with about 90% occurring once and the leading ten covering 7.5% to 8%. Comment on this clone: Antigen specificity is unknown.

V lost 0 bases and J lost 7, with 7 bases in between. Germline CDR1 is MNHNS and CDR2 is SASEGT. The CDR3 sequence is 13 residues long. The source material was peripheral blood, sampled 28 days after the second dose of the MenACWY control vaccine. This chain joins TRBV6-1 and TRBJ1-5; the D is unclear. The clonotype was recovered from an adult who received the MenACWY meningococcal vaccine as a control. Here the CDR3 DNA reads TGTGCCAGCAGTGAAGCCCCGGGGCAGCCCCAGCATTTT. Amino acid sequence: CASSEAPGQPQHF.